This entry is about one T cell receptor beta chain. Its antigen is unknown. Each donor gave 9 to 10 milliliters of peripheral blood. In each sample, at least 6.5 million PBMCs were isolated. This sample stems from a study of blood T cells in healthy people across ages. Points from the study as a whole: A greater number of naive CD4+ cells and higher diversity distinguished long-lived donors from aged donors. Correlation between TCR beta diversity and naive T cell percentage was strong.

CDR1 SGHDT and CDR2 YYEEEE come from the germline V gene. This CDR3 has 16 residues. V shed 5 bases and J 0 bases; nucleotides not matched to a gene: 9. The second PCR ran roughly 6 to 11 cycles with a sample-barcoded 5' primer and J-beta primers. TCRdb processed the 5' RACE reads anew with MiXCR; each CDR3 protein has one entry. The sample consists of some 1.6 million distinct CDR3 sequences, about 32% of them appearing once. The chain joins TRBV5-6 to TRBJ2-5; 8 bases align to TRBD2. This receptor was taken from a woman between 25 and 40 years old in good health. Sequenced sample: blood. The CDR3 loop reads CASRMSGGRYQETQYF. In DNA form, the CDR3 reads TGTGCCAGCAGAATGAGCGGGGGACGGTACCAAGAGACCCAGTACTTC.